The 18 T cell receptor beta chains below were found in one sample sequenced in a study of early stage breast cancer tumors (dated by TCRdb to 2016 to 2017). Library preparation was by the immunoSEQ multiplex PCR assay. TCRdb's version of the immuneACCESS table is confined to in-frame rearrangements and falls short of the full clone set. An unresolved V gene accounts for under half of the shortfall where checked; the remainder is of unknown origin. The sample table shows tens of thousands of clones, and 84% are seen once. The top ten hold 9.3% of the sample. The source material was blood. The receptors here all came from a person aged 50 to 59 with breast cancer.

The V call is TRBV2, the J call TRBJ2-7; D call uncertain. V was shortened by 0 bases and J by 4 bases, with 4 bases between the two germline ends. From germline, CDR1 is SNHLY and CDR2 FYNNEI. This CDR3 is built from 12 residues. CDR3 sequence (DNA): TGTGCCAGCAGTGAAGCGCGGTACGAGCAGTACTTC. Amino acid sequence: CASSEARYEQYF.

The V call is TRBV7-8, the J call TRBJ1-5, with D possibly TRBD1 on 6 matching bases. The germline CDR1 and CDR2 sequences are SGHVS and FQNEAQ. The CDR3 spans 16 residues. The V gene lost 5 bases and the J gene lost 5 bases, with 19 bases spanning the gap. The CDR3 spells CASSITLGALDQPQHF. The DNA for the CDR3 is TGTGCCAGCAGCATTACCCTGGGGGCACTTGATCAGCCCCAGCATTTT.

The chain uses TRBV15 and TRBJ2-7; D is ambiguous. Trimming pared 0 bases from V and 0 bases from J, leaving 6 bases between. The CDR3 extends over 14 amino acids. Germline lookup yields CDR1 LNHNV and CDR2 YYDKDF (reference sequence). CDR3 amino acids: CATSREQLSYEQYF. CDR3 nucleotides: TGTGCCACCAGCAGAGAACAGCTCTCCTACGAGCAGTACTTC.

This chain connects TRBV28 to TRBJ2-5, with TRBD2 as a possible D gene (6 bases). V was shortened by 4 bases and J by 5 bases, with 8 bases between the two germline ends. This CDR3 contains 12 residues. The germline gives CDR1 MDHEN, CDR2 SYDVKM. CDR3 DNA sequence: TGTGCCAGCAGTTCTGGAGGGGAGACCCAGTACTTC. It translates to CASSSGGETQYF. Full variable domain (missing parts from reference TRBV28 and TRBJ2-5): DVKVTQSSRYLVKRTGEKVFLECVQDMDHENMFWYRQDPGLGLRLIYFSYDVKMKEKGDIPEGYSVSREKKERFSLILESASTNQTSMYLCASSSGGETQYFGPGTRLLVL.

The CDR3 loop reads CASSLEAGGYEQFF. The CDR3, as DNA: TGTGCCAGCAGCTTAGAGGCGGGGGGTTATGAGCAGTTCTTC. This sequence joins TRBV7-3 and TRBJ2-1; 8 nucleotides line up with TRBD2. V shed 2 bases and J 8 bases; nucleotides not matched to a gene: 5. Germline V CDR1 and CDR2: SGHTA, FQGTGA. The CDR3 spans 14 residues.

This chain connects TRBV4-1 to TRBJ1-3; the match to TRBD1 covers 8 bases. Germline values: CDR1 MGHRA, CDR2 YSYEKL. Trimming cost V 4 bases and J 2 bases; bases outside gene matches: 10. This CDR3 comprises 17 residues. Here the CDR3 reads CASSPHRGGKAGNTIYF. The DNA of the CDR3 is TGCGCCAGCAGCCCTCACAGGGGGGGGAAGGCTGGAAACACCATATATTTT.

The rearrangement joins TRBV11-2 to TRBJ2-2; unclear D gene. CDR1 is SGHAT, CDR2 FQNNGV, per germline. V was shortened by 0 bases and J by 3 bases, with 5 bases between the two germline ends. This CDR3 is built from 14 residues. The CDR3 sequence is CASSLDSDTGELFF. In DNA form, the CDR3 reads TGTGCCAGCAGCTTAGACTCTGACACCGGGGAGCTGTTTTTT. The full variable domain, with the rest looked up from reference TRBV11-2 and TRBJ2-2, is EAGVAQSPRYKIIEKRQSVAFWCNPISGHATLYWYQQILGQGPKLLIQFQNNGVVDDSQLPKDRFSAERLKGVDSTLKIQPAKLEDSAVYLCASSLDSDTGELFFGEGSRLTVL.

In its sample, this clone is medium-sized. The CDR3 loop reads CASSLGPEGEQYF. The CDR3 DNA reads TGTGCCAGCAGCTTAGGCCCCGAAGGAGAGCAGTACTTC. The chain links TRBV5-6 to TRBJ2-7; D is unclear. V was cut by 2 bases and J by 7 bases, with 13 bases left in between. The CDR3 covers 13 residues. Germline lookup yields CDR1 SGHDT and CDR2 YYEEEE.

CDR3 DNA sequence: TGTGCCAGCAAGGACAGTTCTGGAAACACCATATATTTT. This sequence encodes CASKDSSGNTIYF. This chain connects TRBV2 to TRBJ1-3; D perhaps matches TRBD1 (6 bases). This CDR3 spans 13 amino acids. V was pared by 7 bases and J by 1 base, with 8 bases between. Germline CDR1 reads SNHLY; CDR2 reads FYNNEI.

The V gene is TRBV4-1, the J gene TRBJ1-2; D gene uncertain. The V and J ends lost 0 bases and 1 base respectively, with 6 bases between them. The CDR3 spans 14 residues. The germline V gene encodes CDR1 MGHRA and CDR2 YSYEKL. The CDR3 spells CASSQDGFNYGYTF. The CDR3 coding sequence is TGCGCCAGCAGCCAAGACGGATTTAACTATGGCTACACCTTC.

A single count supports this clone. The chain employs TRBV28 and TRBJ2-2; D ambiguous. V lost 7 bases, J lost 4 bases, and 10 bases lay in between. Germline loops: CDR1 MDHEN, CDR2 SYDVKM. CDR3 length: 13 amino acids. CDR3 nucleotides: TGTGCCAGCAACCAAGGCGGCACCGGGGAGCTGTTTTTT. Protein: CASNQGGTGELFF.

This clone was detected only a few times. The chain has TRBV27 and TRBJ1-4; no clear D. Germline CDR1 reads MNHEY; CDR2 reads SMNVEV (reference sequence). Trimming left V 6 bases short and J 0 bases short, with 11 bases between. This CDR3 is 15 amino acids long. The CDR3 here is CASRLGLATNEKLFF. Here the CDR3 DNA reads TGTGCCAGCAGGTTAGGCCTGGCAACTAATGAAAAACTGTTTTTT.

V is TRBV27 and J is TRBJ2-7; 9 nucleotides match TRBD2. With V trimmed by 6 bases and J by 2 bases, 11 bases remained unmatched. The germline V gene has CDR1 MNHEY and CDR2 SMNVEV (reference sequence). The CDR3 runs 16 residues. The CDR3 region has the DNA TGTGCCAGCAGCCCCAGTCTAGCGGGGCAACCCTACGAGCAGTACTTC. It translates to CASSPSLAGQPYEQYF.

Only one count was recorded for this clone. The chain carries TRBV18 and TRBJ2-7; perhaps D is TRBD1 or TRBD2 (5 bases each). V lost 3 bases to trimming and J lost 1 base, with 7 bases between them. The CDR3 runs to 13 residues. The germline V gene has CDR1 KGHSH and CDR2 LQKENI. As DNA, the CDR3 is TGTGCCAGCTCACCTGGGACGTCCTACGAGCAGTACTTC. Protein: CASSPGTSYEQYF.

This chain links TRBV27 with TRBJ2-3; TRBD1 agrees at 8 bases. From germline, CDR1 is MNHEY and CDR2 SMNVEV (reference sequence). V lost 2 bases and J lost 2; bases outside the gene matches: 3. The CDR3 is 15 residues long. Written as DNA, the CDR3 is TGTGCCAGCAGTTTACAGACAGGGGTCACAGATACGCAGTATTTT. This gives the protein CASSLQTGVTDTQYF.

The chain couples TRBV7-8 to TRBJ2-7; possibly TRBD1 or TRBD2 for D (5 bases each). The CDR3 has 14 amino acids. V dropped 1 base and J dropped 2 bases, with 9 bases sitting between them. Germline CDR1 reads SGHVS; CDR2 reads FQNEAQ. DNA for the CDR3: TGTGCCAGCAGCTTAGACGGGGCGGCCTACGAGCAGTACTTC. This codes for CASSLDGAAYEQYF.

J is TRBJ2-3 and V is TRBV10-3, with 8 bases identical to TRBD1. Germline lookup yields CDR1 ENHRY and CDR2 SYGVKD. CDR3 length: 14 amino acids. The ends lost 10 bases at V and 5 bases at J; junction bases unmatched: 11. The CDR3 nucleotides are TGTGCCAGCACCGGGACAGGTCGCGAAGATACGCAGTATTTT. Residues: CASTGTGREDTQYF.

This clone was picked up a small number of times. The genes are TRBV2 and TRBJ1-1, with 7 bases lining up with TRBD1. V trimming: 6 bases; J trimming: 2 bases; junction bases outside the gene matches: 9. The CDR3 sequence is 15 residues long. The germline V gene has CDR1 SNHLY and CDR2 FYNNEI. CDR3 sequence (DNA): TGTGCCAGCAGCGAGAGGGGACAGAGAAACACTGAAGCTTTCTTT. Protein sequence: CASSERGQRNTEAFF.